The sequence of this T cell receptor (beta chain) was determined in a study of T cells in localized non-small cell lung cancer (dated by TCRdb to the early 2020s). Context from the whole study: T cell repertoires of about 240 early-stage NSCLC patients were analyzed, with tumors being compared against uninvolved tumor-adjacent lungs. A mean age of roughly 64 years was recorded for the NSCLC patients, of whom some 130 were male and around 100 were female. The cohort consisted of around 250 treatment-naive NSCLC patients whose localized lung tumors had been resected. Overall results and qualifications from the work: Because multi-region tumor sequencing was not performed, intratumor heterogeneity could not be ruled out. Of the top 100 tumor clones, a median of roughly 60 were detected in paired uninvolved adjacent lung; over 25 were also among that lung's top 100. Because of the exploratory design, TCR variables were selected using unadjusted p-values without false-discovery rate correction. Uninvolved tumor-adjacent lung showed the highest T cell clonality, higher than tumor, which suggests more focused antigenic responses in the adjacent lung. Longer overall survival was associated with higher blood T cell density, whereas shorter survival was associated with higher adjacent-lung clonality.

At diagnosis, tumor, uninvolved tumor-adjacent lung and peripheral blood were collected and then preserved as a mix of FFPE and fresh-frozen material. For TCR repertoire profiling, blood samples were analyzed as peripheral blood mononuclear cells. A remark on this clone: Its antigen remains undetermined. Within one base of it there is no much larger clone, and no base qualities were kept.

The immunoSEQ Assay was used to sequence TCR beta CDR3 regions from DNA. The authors' analysis ran thus. To compute T cell density, TCR beta template counts were normalized to usable DNA, which was estimated by amplifying housekeeping genes. Richness was estimated with the preseqR package, extrapolating to 400,000 templates for PBMC samples and 120,000 templates for tissue samples. Clonality was taken to be one minus Pielou's evenness. Tissue-enriched TCRs were identified through differential abundance testing performed on productive amino-acid clonotypes, with a minimum total count of 5 and an alpha of 0.1. The Jaccard Index and the Morisita Overlap Index were used to measure how much the repertoires overlapped between compartments. GLIPH grouped TCR beta CDR3s together with public tetramer-defined viral CDR3s, and a viral motif had to include at least three viral sequences and show V-gene enrichment. Not all clones reach the TCRdb copy of this immuneACCESS table, which keeps in-frame sequences only. Checked studies attribute under half of the gap to unresolved V genes and leave the rest unexplained. D and trimming come from the DNA, and the V and J calls and clone size come from that table. Present in this sample are about 29,000 clones, around 90% of which were seen just once. The ten largest make up 6.5% to 8% of the sample.

This clonotype originated in a male donor older than 55 with stage I lung adenocarcinoma. The sample in question was peripheral blood, obtained before any cancer treatment.

The CDR3 amino acid sequence is: CASSQGQADLNTGELFF. The DNA reads TGTGCCAGCAGCCAGGGACAGGCGGACCTTAACACCGGGGAGCTGTTTTTT. The chain is assembled from TRBV7-9 and TRBJ2-2, with 8 central nucleotides matching TRBD1. CDR3 length: 17 amino acids, cysteine to phenylalanine. CDR3 DNA only is kept here, 51 bases in frame from base 1. Unmatched junction bases come to 10, with V trimmed by 5 bases and J by 2 bases. From a lookup of the germline V gene (reference sequence), CDR1 and CDR2 are SEHNR and FQNEAQ.